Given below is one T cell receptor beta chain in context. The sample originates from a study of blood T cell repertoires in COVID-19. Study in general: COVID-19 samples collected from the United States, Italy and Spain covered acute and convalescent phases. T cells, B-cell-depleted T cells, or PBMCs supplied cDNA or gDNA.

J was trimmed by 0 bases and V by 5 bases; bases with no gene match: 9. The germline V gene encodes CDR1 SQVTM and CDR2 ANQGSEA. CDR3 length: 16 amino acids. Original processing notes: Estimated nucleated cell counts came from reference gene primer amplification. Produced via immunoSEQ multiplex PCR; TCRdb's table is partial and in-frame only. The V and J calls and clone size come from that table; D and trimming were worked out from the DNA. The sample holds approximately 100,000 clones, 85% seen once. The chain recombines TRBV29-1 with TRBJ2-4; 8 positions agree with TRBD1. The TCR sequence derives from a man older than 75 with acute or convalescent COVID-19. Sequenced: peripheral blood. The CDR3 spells CSVKQGDELAKNIQYF. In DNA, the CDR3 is TGCAGCGTTAAACAGGGGGATGAACTAGCCAAAAACATTCAGTACTTC. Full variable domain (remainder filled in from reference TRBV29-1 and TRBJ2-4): SAVISQKPSRDICQRGTSLTIQCQVDSQVTMMFWYRQQPGQSLTLIATANQGSEATYESGFVIDKFPISRPNLTFSTLTVSNMSPEDSSIYLCSVKQGDELAKNIQYFGAGTRLSVL.